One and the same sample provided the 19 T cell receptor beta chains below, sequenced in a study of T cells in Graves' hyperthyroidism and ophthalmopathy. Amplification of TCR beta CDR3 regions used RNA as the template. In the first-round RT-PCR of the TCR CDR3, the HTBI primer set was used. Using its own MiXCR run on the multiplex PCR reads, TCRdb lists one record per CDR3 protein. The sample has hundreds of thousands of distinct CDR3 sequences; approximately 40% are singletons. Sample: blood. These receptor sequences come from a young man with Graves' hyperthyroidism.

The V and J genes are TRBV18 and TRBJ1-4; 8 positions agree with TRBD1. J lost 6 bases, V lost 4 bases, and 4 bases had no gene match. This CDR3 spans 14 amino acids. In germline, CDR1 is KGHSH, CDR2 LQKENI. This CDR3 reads CASSRTGTDEKLFF. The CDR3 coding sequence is TGTGCCAGCTCACGGACAGGGACAGATGAAAAACTGTTTTTT.

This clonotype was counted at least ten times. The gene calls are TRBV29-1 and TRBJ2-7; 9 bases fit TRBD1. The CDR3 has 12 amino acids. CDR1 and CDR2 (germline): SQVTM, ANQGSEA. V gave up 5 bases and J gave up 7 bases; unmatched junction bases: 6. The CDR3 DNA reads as TGCAGCGTTCCGGACAGGGGAGGGGAGCAGTACTTC. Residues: CSVPDRGGEQYF.

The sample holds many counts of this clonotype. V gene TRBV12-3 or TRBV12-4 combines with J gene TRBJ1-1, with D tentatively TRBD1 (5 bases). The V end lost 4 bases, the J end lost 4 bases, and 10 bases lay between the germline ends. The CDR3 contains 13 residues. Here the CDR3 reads CASSWNRLTEAFF. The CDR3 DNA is TGTGCCAGCAGTTGGAACAGGCTCACTGAAGCTTTCTTT.

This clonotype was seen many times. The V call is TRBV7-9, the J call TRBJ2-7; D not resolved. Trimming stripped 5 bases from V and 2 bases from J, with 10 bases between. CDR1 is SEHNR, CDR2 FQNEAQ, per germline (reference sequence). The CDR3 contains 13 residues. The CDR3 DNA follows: TGTGCCAGCAGCCTAACGGTCACCTACGAGCAGTACTTC. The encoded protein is CASSLTVTYEQYF.

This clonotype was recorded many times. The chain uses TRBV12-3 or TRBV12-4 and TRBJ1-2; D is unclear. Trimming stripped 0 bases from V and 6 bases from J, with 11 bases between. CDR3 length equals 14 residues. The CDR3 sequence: CASSLALALNGYTF. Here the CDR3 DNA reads TGTGCCAGCAGTTTAGCACTCGCGTTGAATGGCTACACCTTC.

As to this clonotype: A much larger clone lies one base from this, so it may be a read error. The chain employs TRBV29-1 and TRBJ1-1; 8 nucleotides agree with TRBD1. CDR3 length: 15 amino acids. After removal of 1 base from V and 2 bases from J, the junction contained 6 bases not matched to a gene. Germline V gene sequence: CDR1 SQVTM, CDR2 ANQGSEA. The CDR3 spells CSVEGATGGNTEAFF. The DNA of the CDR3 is TGCAGCGTTGAAGGGGCAACAGGGGGTAACACTGAAGCTTTCTTT.

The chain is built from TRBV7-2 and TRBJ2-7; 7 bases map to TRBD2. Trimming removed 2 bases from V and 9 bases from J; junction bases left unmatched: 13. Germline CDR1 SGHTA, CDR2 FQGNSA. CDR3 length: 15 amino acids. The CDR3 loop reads CASSLLRDYPPRQYF. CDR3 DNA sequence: TGTGCCAGCAGCTTACTCCGGGACTACCCTCCTCGGCAGTACTTC.

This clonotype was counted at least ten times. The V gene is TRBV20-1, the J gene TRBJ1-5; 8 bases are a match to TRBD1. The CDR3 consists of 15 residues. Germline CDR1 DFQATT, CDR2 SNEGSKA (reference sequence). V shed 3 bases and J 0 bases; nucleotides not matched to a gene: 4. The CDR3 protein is CSASPDRDSNQPQHF. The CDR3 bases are TGCAGTGCTAGCCCGGACAGGGATAGCAATCAGCCCCAGCATTTT.

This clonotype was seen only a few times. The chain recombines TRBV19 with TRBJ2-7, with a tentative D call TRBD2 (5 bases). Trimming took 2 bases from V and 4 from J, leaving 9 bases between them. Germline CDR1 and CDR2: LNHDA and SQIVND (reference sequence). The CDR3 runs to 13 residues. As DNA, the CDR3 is TGTGCCAGTAGTATAATCGGGGAGTACGAGCAGTACTTC. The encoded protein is CASSIIGEYEQYF.

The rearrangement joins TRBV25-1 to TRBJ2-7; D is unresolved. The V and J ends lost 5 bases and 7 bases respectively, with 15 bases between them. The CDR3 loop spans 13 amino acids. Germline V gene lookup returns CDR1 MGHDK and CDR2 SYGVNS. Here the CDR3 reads CASSFPGAWEQYF. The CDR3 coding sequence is TGTGCCAGCAGTTTCCCCGGCGCTTGGGAGCAGTACTTC.

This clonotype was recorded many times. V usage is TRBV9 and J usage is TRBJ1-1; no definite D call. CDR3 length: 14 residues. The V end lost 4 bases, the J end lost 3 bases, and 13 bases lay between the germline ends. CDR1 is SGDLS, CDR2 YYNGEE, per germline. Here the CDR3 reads CASSPPDGHTEAFF. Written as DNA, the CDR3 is TGTGCCAGCAGCCCCCCGGACGGTCACACTGAAGCTTTCTTT.

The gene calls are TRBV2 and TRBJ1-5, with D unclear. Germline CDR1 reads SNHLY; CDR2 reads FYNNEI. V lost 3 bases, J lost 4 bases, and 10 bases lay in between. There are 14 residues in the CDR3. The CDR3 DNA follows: TGTGCCAGCAGTGATGAGGCAAATAATCAGCCCCAGCATTTT. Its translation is CASSDEANNQPQHF.

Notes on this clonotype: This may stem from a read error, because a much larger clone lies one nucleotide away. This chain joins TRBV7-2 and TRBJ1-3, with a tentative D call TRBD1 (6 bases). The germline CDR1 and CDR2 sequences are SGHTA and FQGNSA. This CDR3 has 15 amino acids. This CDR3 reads CASSSQGVSGNTTYF. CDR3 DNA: TGTGCCAGCAGCTCACAGGGTGTCTCTGGAAACACCACATATTTT.

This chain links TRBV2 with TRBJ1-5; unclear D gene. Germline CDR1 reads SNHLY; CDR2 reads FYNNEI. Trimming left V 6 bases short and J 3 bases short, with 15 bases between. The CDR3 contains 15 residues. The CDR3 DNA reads TGTGCCAGCAGCCCCATCCCCGGCCACAATCAGCCCCAGCATTTT. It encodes CASSPIPGHNQPQHF.

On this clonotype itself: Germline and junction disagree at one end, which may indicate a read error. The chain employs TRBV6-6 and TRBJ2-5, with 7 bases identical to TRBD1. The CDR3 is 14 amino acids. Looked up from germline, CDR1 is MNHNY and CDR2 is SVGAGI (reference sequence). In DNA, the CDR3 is TGTGCCAGCAGGGACAGGACAGGCCAAGGGACCCAGTACTTC. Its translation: CASRDRTGQGTQYF.

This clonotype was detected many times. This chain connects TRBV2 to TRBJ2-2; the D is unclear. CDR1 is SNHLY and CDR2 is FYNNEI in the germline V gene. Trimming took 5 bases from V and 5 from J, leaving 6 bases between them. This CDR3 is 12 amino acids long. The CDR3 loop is CASSLWTGELFF. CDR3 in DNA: TGTGCCAGCAGTCTATGGACCGGGGAGCTGTTTTTT.

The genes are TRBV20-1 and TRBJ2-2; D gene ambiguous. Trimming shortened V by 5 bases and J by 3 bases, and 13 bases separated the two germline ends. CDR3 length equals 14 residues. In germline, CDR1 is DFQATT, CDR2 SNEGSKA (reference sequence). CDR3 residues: CSAAPRPDTGELFF. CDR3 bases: TGCAGTGCTGCTCCGCGACCAGACACCGGGGAGCTGTTTTTT.

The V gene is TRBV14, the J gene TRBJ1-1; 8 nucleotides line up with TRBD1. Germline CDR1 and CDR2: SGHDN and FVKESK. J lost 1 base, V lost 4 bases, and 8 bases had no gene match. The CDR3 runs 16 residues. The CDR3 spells CASSRDQGARNTEAFF. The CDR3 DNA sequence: TGTGCCAGCAGCCGGGACCAGGGGGCTAGGAACACTGAAGCTTTCTTT.

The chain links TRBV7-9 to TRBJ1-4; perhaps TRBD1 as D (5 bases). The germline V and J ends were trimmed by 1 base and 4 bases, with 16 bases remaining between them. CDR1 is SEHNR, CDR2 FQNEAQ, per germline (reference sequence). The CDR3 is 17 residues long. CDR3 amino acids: CASSLGILGAGNEKLFF. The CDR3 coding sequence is TGTGCCAGCAGCTTAGGTATTCTTGGGGCCGGTAATGAAAAACTGTTTTTT.